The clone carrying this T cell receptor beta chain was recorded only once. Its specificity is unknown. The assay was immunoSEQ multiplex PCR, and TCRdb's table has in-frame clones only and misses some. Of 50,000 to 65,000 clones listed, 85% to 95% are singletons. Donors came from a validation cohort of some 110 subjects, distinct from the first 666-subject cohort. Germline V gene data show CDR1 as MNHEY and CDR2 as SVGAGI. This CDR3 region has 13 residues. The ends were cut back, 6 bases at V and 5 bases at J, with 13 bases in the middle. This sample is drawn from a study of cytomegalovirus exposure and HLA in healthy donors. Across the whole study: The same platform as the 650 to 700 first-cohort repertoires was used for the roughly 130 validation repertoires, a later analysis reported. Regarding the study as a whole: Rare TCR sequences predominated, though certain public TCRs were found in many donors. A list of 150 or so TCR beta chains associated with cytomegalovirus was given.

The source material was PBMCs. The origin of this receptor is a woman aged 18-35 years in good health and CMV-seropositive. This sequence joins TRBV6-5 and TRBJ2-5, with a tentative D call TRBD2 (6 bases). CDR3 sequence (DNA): TGTGCCAGCAGCCAACGGGAGTGGGAGACCCAGTACTTC. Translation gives CASSQREWETQYF.